This is a list of T cell receptor beta chains from one sample in a study of OX40 agonist ivuxolimab in advanced cancers. Here immunoSEQ multiplex PCR was the method, and the copy in TCRdb shows in-frame clones only, minus some. The repertoire holds tens of thousands of clones, with approximately 92% as singletons. The starting material was CD4+ or CD8+ T cells sorted from blood, obtained in a trial of the OX40 agonist ivuxolimab. The source of these receptors is an adult with an advanced solid tumor such as melanoma, head and neck, liver or kidney cancer. The CDR3 runs from the conserved cysteine through the conserved F or W. The D gene is left open where the match is weak. Clone size is not always given. Where it is, it says once, few, many or a class for expanded clones.

>TRBD1|once|TRBV6-5|TRBJ1-1
TGTGCCAGCAGAACAGGGGGGTGGAACACTGAAGCTTTCTTT
CASRTGGWNTEAFF
>.|.|TRBV6-5|TRBJ1-5
TGTGCCAGCAGCCCCGAGGGAAATCAGCCCCAGCATTTT
CASSPEGNQPQHF
>.|.|TRBV7-3|TRBJ2-6
TGTGCCAGCAGCAAACAGGCTCGGACGGCGTCTGGGGCCAACGTCCTGACTTTC
CASSKQARTASGANVLTF
>.|.|TRBV5-6|TRBJ1-4
TGTGCCAGCAGCTCCTTACAGGGAGGTAATGAAAAACTGTTTTTT
CASSSLQGGNEKLFF
>.|few|TRBV30|TRBJ1-6
TGTGCCTGGAAGACAGGCTATAATTCACCCCTCCACTTT
CAWKTGYNSPLHF
>TRBD2|once|TRBV6-6|TRBJ2-5
TGTGCCAGCAGCGGACTAGCGGGGATGGGGGAGCAGTACTTC
CASSGLAGMGEQYF
>.|.|TRBV30|TRBJ1-4
TGTGCCTGGAGTGTAGCAGGGGCGGGTGAAAAACTGTTTTTT
CAWSVAGAGEKLFF
>.|.|TRBV30|TRBJ2-1
TGTGCCTGGAGTGCACGGGATAAGCAGTTCTTC
CAWSARDKQFF
>.|.|TRBV6-1|TRBJ1-2
TGTGCCAGCAGTGAGCAACAGGGAAGGACCAACTATGGCTACACCTTC
CASSEQQGRTNYGYTF
>.|once|TRBV5-1|TRBJ2-1
TGCGCCAGCACTTTTAGTGGGGGCCAATACAATGAGCAGTTCTTC
CASTFSGGQYNEQFF
>.|.|TRBV10-3|TRBJ1-2
TGTGCCATCAGTGATACTTCCGGGACGGTCAACAATGGCTACACCTTC
CAISDTSGTVNNGYTF
>.|.|TRBV4-1|TRBJ1-5
TGCGCCAGCAGCCAAGACCCGACAAGGGGGAGCAATCAGCCCCAGCATTTT
CASSQDPTRGSNQPQHF
>.|.|TRBV19|TRBJ1-1
TGTGCCAGTTCCCGGAGTGGCGGCGGAGACACTGAAGCTTTCTTT
CASSRSGGGDTEAFF
>.|.|TRBV11-2|TRBJ2-5
TGTGCCAGCAGCGGGCAGGGGCCTGGGACCCAGTACTTC
CASSGQGPGTQYF
>.|.|TRBV5-1|TRBJ1-2
TGCGCCAGCAGCCTTCAGGTTGGACGGGACTATGGCTACACCTTC
CASSLQVGRDYGYTF
>.|.|TRBV19|TRBJ2-2
TGTGCCAGTAGTTCGAACCGGGAGCCCGCCACCGGGGAGCTGTTTTTT
CASSSNREPATGELFF
>TRBD1|once|TRBV9|TRBJ2-6
TGTGCCAGCAGCGTAGCAATTGGACAGGGGTTTTCCGGGGCCAACGTCCTGACTTTC
CASSVAIGQGFSGANVLTF
>.|.|TRBV6-5|TRBJ1-4
TGTGCCAGCAGTTCGAGTGCAACTAATGAAAAACTGTTTTTT
CASSSSATNEKLFF
>TRBD1|.|TRBV29-1|TRBJ1-5
TGCAGCGCAAGGGAGGGGGCGAGCAATCAGCCCCAGCATTTT
CSAREGASNQPQHF
>TRBD2|.|TRBV30|TRBJ2-7
TGTGCCTGGGTTAACCTGGGGGAGGGGAGATACGAGCAGTACTTC
CAWVNLGEGRYEQYF
>.|.|TRBV6-1|TRBJ1-2
TGTGCCAGCAGTGAATTGAAGGTGCCCTATGGCTACACCTTC
CASSELKVPYGYTF
>.|.|TRBV6-6|TRBJ1-1
TGTGCCAGCAGTCCCCGGCACAGGGAAACTGAAGCTTTCTTT
CASSPRHRETEAFF
>TRBD1|few|TRBV30|TRBJ1-2
TGTGCCTGGAGTGGATGGCAGGGGGACGGCTACACCTTC
CAWSGWQGDGYTF
>TRBD1|.|TRBV6-1|TRBJ1-4
TGTGCCAGCAGGTCTCCACAGGGGGCTGGGGAAAAACTGTTTTTT
CASRSPQGAGEKLFF
>.|.|TRBV5-1|TRBJ2-7
TGCGCCAGCAGCTCGGACAACTCCTACGAGCAGTACTTC
CASSSDNSYEQYF
>TRBD2|.|TRBV9|TRBJ2-7
TGTGCCAGCAGCGATGGACTAGCGGAACTTTACGAGCAGTACTTC
CASSDGLAELYEQYF
>.|.|TRBV9|TRBJ2-1
TGTGCCAGCAGCGTAGAACTAACGTCCTACAATGAGCAGTTCTTC
CASSVELTSYNEQFF
>.|.|TRBV30|TRBJ1-2
TGTGCCTGGGACTCCCGGAGTGGCTACACCTTC
CAWDSRSGYTF
>TRBD1|.|TRBV2|TRBJ1-5
TGTGCCAGCGAGACAGGGGGAACCCATCAGCCCCAGCATTTT
CASETGGTHQPQHF
>TRBD2|.|TRBV28|TRBJ2-2
TGTGCAGGACTAGCGCAGAACACCGGGGAGCTGTTTTTT
CAGLAQNTGELFF
>.|.|TRBV5-4|TRBJ2-3
TGTGCCAGCAAGGTCTTATGGGGGGGCAAGGCAGATACGCAGTATTTT
CASKVLWGGKADTQYF
>.|.|TRBV6-5|TRBJ1-2
TGTGCCAGCAAACCAAAGGGAGGGGAAACGGGGGGCTACACCTTC
CASKPKGGETGGYTF
>TRBD1|.|TRBV7-8|TRBJ1-3
TGTGCCAGCAGTTTCGACAGGGATCCGGTAGGAAACACCATATATTTT
CASSFDRDPVGNTIYF
>.|few|TRBV30|TRBJ1-1
TGTGCCTGGAGTGCCCAGGGGCCCACTGAAGCTTTCTTT
CAWSAQGPTEAFF
>.|.|TRBV28|TRBJ1-2
TGTGCCAGCAGTGGCTATGGCTACATCTTC
CASSGYGYIF
>TRBD2|.|TRBV30|TRBJ2-7
TGTGCCTGGAGTCCCGGGACTAGGGCTCCTAGCTCCTACGAGCAGTACTTC
CAWSPGTRAPSSYEQYF
>.|few|TRBV27|TRBJ2-7
TGTGCCAGCAGTTTATTGGAAAATTACGAGCAGTACTTC
CASSLLENYEQYF
>.|.|TRBV20-1|TRBJ1-1
TGCAGTGCGGGTTTCATCCCAGAAGCTTTCTTT
CSAGFIPEAFF
>.|.|TRBV19|TRBJ1-2
TGTGCCAGTAGTTTCAGGGGTTCTGGCTACACCTTC
CASSFRGSGYTF
>.|.|TRBV12-2|TRBJ2-1
TGTGCAAGTCGCTTAGAAGATCGCGGAAGTGAGCAGTTCTTC
CASRLEDRGSEQFF
>.|.|TRBV6-6|TRBJ1-1
TGTGCCAGCAGTTACCGGGGCCCTGACACTGAAGCTTTCTTT
CASSYRGPDTEAFF
>TRBD1|few|TRBV5-1|TRBJ1-5
TGCGCCAGCAGCTTGGTAGGGACAGGGGGCATAGCAAATCAGCCCCAGCATTTT
CASSLVGTGGIANQPQHF
>.|.|TRBV21-1|TRBJ1-1
TGTGCCAGCAGCAACAGGGGGCGGGACACTGAAGCTTTCTTT
CASSNRGRDTEAFF
>.|few|TRBV2|TRBJ2-6
TGTGCCAGCAGTAGCCAGGAACCCTCTGGGGCCAACGTCCTGACTTTC
CASSSQEPSGANVLTF
>.|.|TRBV6-6|TRBJ2-7
TGTGCCAGCGGCCACGGGGGCCCCACTTACGAGCAGTACTTC
CASGHGGPTYEQYF
>.|.|TRBV29-1|TRBJ2-5
TGCAGCGTATCGACGACACCGCAAGAGACCCAGTACTTC
CSVSTTPQETQYF
>TRBD1|.|TRBV2|TRBJ1-5
TGTGCCAGCAGGGCGGGACAGGTAGGTCAGCCCCAGCATTTT
CASRAGQVGQPQHF
>TRBD1|.|TRBV5-5|TRBJ1-5
TGTGCCAGCAGCCTGACAGGGCGCGGTCAGCCCCAGCATTTT
CASSLTGRGQPQHF
>.|.|TRBV4-1|TRBJ1-1
TGCGCCAGCAGCCAAGATGGGGGCGCGAGTAACACTGAAGCTTTCTTT
CASSQDGGASNTEAFF
>.|.|TRBV6-1|TRBJ1-5
TGTGCCAGCAGTGATGGTGCTCAGCCCCAGCATTTT
CASSDGAQPQHF
>.|once|TRBV7-2|TRBJ1-1
TGTGCCAGCAGCTTAGGGGCAGCCCCGGGCGGTGAAGCTTTCTTT
CASSLGAAPGGEAFF
>TRBD1|.|TRBV27|TRBJ2-7
TGTGCCAGCAGTTCGTACCGGGACAGAGCCTACGAGCAGTACTTC
CASSSYRDRAYEQYF
>.|.|TRBV13|TRBJ1-2
TGTGCCAGCAGCACCCGGGAGGGGTATGGCTACACCTTC
CASSTREGYGYTF